These T cell receptor beta chains were read from a single sample in a study of blood T cell repertoires in COVID-19. Some clones are missing from TCRdb's copy, which holds only in-frame ones; the method was immunoSEQ multiplex PCR. The table shows some 270,000 clones, with approximately 83% occurring only once. Material for sequencing was peripheral blood. These receptors were obtained from a woman aged 65 to 85 with acute or convalescent COVID-19. The CDR3 runs from the conserved cysteine through the conserved F or W. D genes are given only for firm matches. The listing skips clone size in some rows; elsewhere it reads once, few, many or a size class.

j_call,d_call,clone_size,v_call,cdr3_nt,cdr3_aa
TRBJ2-1,TRBD2,.,TRBV11-1,TGTGCCAGCAGCAAGCCGGGACTAGCCCCCTTGGATGAGCAGTTCTTC,CASSKPGLAPLDEQFF
TRBJ2-2,.,few,TRBV7-9,TGTGCCGCAGTTTTTGAGGGGGCCGGGGAGCTGTTTTTT,CAAVFEGAGELFF
TRBJ2-3,.,.,TRBV15,TGTGCCACCAGCAGACACGAGGGCACAGATACGCAGTATTTT,CATSRHEGTDTQYF
TRBJ2-7,.,.,TRBV11-2,TGTGCCAGCAGCTTAGAGGGGGGGCCCAGCGAGCAGTACTTC,CASSLEGGPSEQYF
TRBJ2-1,.,.,TRBV5-1,TGCGCCAGCTACCGGGGGGCGGGGAACAATGAGCAGTTCTTC,CASYRGAGNNEQFF
TRBJ1-6,TRBD1,.,TRBV27,TGTGCCAGCAGTGAACAGGGGGTTGTGACCCTCCACTTT,CASSEQGVVTLHF
TRBJ2-1,TRBD1,.,TRBV27,TGTGCCAGCAGTTTGAAAGGGGGCGCCTACAATGAGCAGTTCTTC,CASSLKGGAYNEQFF
TRBJ1-4,.,.,TRBV7-9,TGTGCCAGCAGCTTAGCAGGGAGTCCTAATGAAAAACTGTTTTTT,CASSLAGSPNEKLFF
TRBJ2-1,.,.,TRBV10-3,TGTGCCATCAGCCAGTTTCAGACACAAGATCACAATGAGCAGTTCTTC,CAISQFQTQDHNEQFF
TRBJ2-7,.,.,TRBV5-1,TGCGCCACTTCGCCGAGCGGATACGAGCAGTACTTC,CATSPSGYEQYF
TRBJ1-1,.,.,TRBV19,TGTGCCAGTACCGACAGGATATCTGAAGCTTTCTTT,CASTDRISEAFF
TRBJ2-2,TRBD1,once,TRBV5-1,TGCGCCAGCAGCGGGGGGACAGGGGCCGGCGGGGAGCTGTTTTTT,CASSGGTGAGGELFF
TRBJ1-1,.,.,TRBV6-1,TGTGCCAGCAGTTATTTCTGGAACACTGAAGCTTTCTTT,CASSYFWNTEAFF
TRBJ2-1,.,.,TRBV12-3/TRBV12-4,TGTGCCAGCGGCGGGGCAGAGCAGTTCTTC,CASGGAEQFF
TRBJ2-3,.,.,TRBV18,TGTGCCAGCTCGCTAACAGATACGCAGTATTTT,CASSLTDTQYF
TRBJ2-1,TRBD2,.,TRBV7-2,TGTGCCAGCAGCTACCCCGTCGGGGGGGTCTACAATGAGCAGTTCTTC,CASSYPVGGVYNEQFF
TRBJ1-3,.,few,TRBV4-1,TGCGCCAGCAGCGCCGGTACTGGCTCTGGAAACACCATATATTTT,CASSAGTGSGNTIYF
TRBJ1-5,.,.,TRBV30,TGTGCCTGGAGTGATGAGAGACTCTATAGCAATCAGCCCCAGCATTTT,CAWSDERLYSNQPQHF
TRBJ1-2,.,once,TRBV19,TGTGCCAGTAGTATAGGCGTCAACTATGGCTACACCTTC,CASSIGVNYGYTF
TRBJ2-3,.,.,TRBV7-3,TGTGCCAGCAGCTCCACCCGGGGAGATACGCAGTATTTT,CASSSTRGDTQYF
TRBJ2-6,.,.,TRBV9,TGTGCCAGCAGCGTCGCGGTGGCTGGGGCCAACGTCCTGACTTTC,CASSVAVAGANVLTF
TRBJ1-1,.,.,TRBV12-3/TRBV12-4,TGTGCCAGCAGTTTATTCTTAAACACTGAAGCTTTCTTT,CASSLFLNTEAFF
TRBJ2-7,.,.,TRBV5-1,TGCGCCAGCAGCTTGCTACAGGGTGTAAACGAGCAGTACTTC,CASSLLQGVNEQYF
TRBJ2-4,TRBD1,.,TRBV2,TGTGCCAGCAGTGATAGGGACAGACAGCTAGCCAAAAACATTCAGTACTTC,CASSDRDRQLAKNIQYF
TRBJ2-3,TRBD2,.,TRBV2,TGTGCCAGCAGAGCCTCTAGCGGCTACACAGATACGCAGTATTTT,CASRASSGYTDTQYF
TRBJ1-5,.,.,TRBV18,TGTGCCAGCTCAGAGCGGCCATACAATCAGCCCCAGCATTTT,CASSERPYNQPQHF
TRBJ1-1,.,.,TRBV6-5,TGTGCCAGCAGTAACCGGGTTCCGAGGGACACTGAAGCTTTCTTT,CASSNRVPRDTEAFF
TRBJ2-7,.,.,TRBV7-9,TGTGCCAGCAGCTTAGTCATTCCCGGCGAGCAGTACTTC,CASSLVIPGEQYF
TRBJ2-5,.,.,TRBV5-1,TGCGCCAGCAGCTTGGTTGATGAGGGAGAGACCCAGTACTTC,CASSLVDEGETQYF
TRBJ2-7,.,few,TRBV11-2,TGTGCCAGCAGCTCCCTCAACGGGGCGGGGGAGCAGTACTTC,CASSSLNGAGEQYF
TRBJ1-1,.,.,TRBV19,TGTGCCAGTAGTATGCAGGGGTGGACTGAAGCTTTCTTT,CASSMQGWTEAFF
TRBJ2-5,.,.,TRBV5-4,TGTGCCAGCAGTTCGAGGGCCGGGGAGACCCAGTACTTC,CASSSRAGETQYF
TRBJ2-3,TRBD2,.,TRBV9,TGTGCCAGCAGCGTGCGGGGGGGCAGTGTGTCAGATACGCAGTATTTT,CASSVRGGSVSDTQYF
TRBJ1-3,.,.,TRBV30,TGTGCCTGGAGGCCCAGTAAAAACACCATATATTTT,CAWRPSKNTIYF
TRBJ1-2,.,.,TRBV18,TGTGCCAGCTCACCACCCGACGGGGGCTACACCTTC,CASSPPDGGYTF
TRBJ2-2,TRBD2,.,TRBV6-4,TGTGCCAGCAGCCCCTTCGGGGGAGGGGTCACCGGGGAGCTGTTTTTT,CASSPFGGGVTGELFF
TRBJ1-2,.,few,TRBV19,TGTGCCAGTAGTAGGGGAGCCAGGGGTAACTATGGCTACACCTTC,CASSRGARGNYGYTF
TRBJ1-1,.,.,TRBV18,TGTGCCAGTAACTACGGGGACACTGAAGCTTTCTTT,CASNYGDTEAFF
TRBJ1-2,TRBD1,.,TRBV13,TGTGCCAGCAGCTTAACAGGGGTAAATGGCTACACCTTC,CASSLTGVNGYTF
TRBJ1-3,.,.,TRBV30,TGTGCCTGGAGTGATACAGAAAACACCATATATTTT,CAWSDTENTIYF
TRBJ1-2,.,.,TRBV25-1,TGTGCCAGCAGTGACAGGGTAAACTATGGCTACACCTTC,CASSDRVNYGYTF
TRBJ2-5,.,.,TRBV3-1/TRBV3-2,TGTGCCAGCAGCCTTCCCAAAGTAACACAAGAGACCCAGTACTTC,CASSLPKVTQETQYF
TRBJ1-3,.,.,TRBV5-6,TGTGCCAGCAGCCTGGGAGCTGGAAACACCATATATTTT,CASSLGAGNTIYF
TRBJ2-3,.,few,TRBV2,TGTGCCAGCAGGGGCCTCAGCACAGATACGCAGTATTTT,CASRGLSTDTQYF
TRBJ1-1,.,.,TRBV5-1,TGCGCCAGCACTAGTGAGGGTTACACTGAAGCTTTCTTT,CASTSEGYTEAFF
TRBJ2-3,.,.,TRBV3-1/TRBV3-2,TGTGCCAGCAGCTTTTCAGGAGGTCTCACAGATACGCAGTATTTT,CASSFSGGLTDTQYF
TRBJ1-1,.,once,TRBV18,TGTGCCACCACCTCGGCGAGGTGGACGGGGAGGGAAGGCACTGAAGCTTTCTTT,CATTSARWTGREGTEAFF
TRBJ2-2,.,.,TRBV7-9,TGTGCCAGCAGCTCCCCCCGGTCGGGGGGCGCGGGTAGTACCGGGGAGCTGTTTTTT,CASSSPRSGGAGSTGELFF
TRBJ2-7,TRBD2,.,TRBV27,TGTGCCAGCCGTAGGGAGGGGACCTACGAGCAGTACTTC,CASRREGTYEQYF
TRBJ2-2,.,.,TRBV5-5,TGTGCCAGCAGCTTGAGGCGGGGATGGACCGGGGAGCTGTTTTTT,CASSLRRGWTGELFF
TRBJ1-1,TRBD1,.,TRBV19,TGTGCCAGTAGGAGGGACAGGGGACAACATGAAGCTTTCTTT,CASRRDRGQHEAFF
TRBJ1-2,.,.,TRBV3-1/TRBV3-2,TGTGCCAGCAGCCAACAGGGTCTCGGCTTCATTGGCTACACCTTC,CASSQQGLGFIGYTF
TRBJ2-1,.,.,TRBV7-9,TGTGCCAGCAGCTTACGGTTCCAGGGGCGCAATGAGCAGTTCTTC,CASSLRFQGRNEQFF
TRBJ1-2,.,.,TRBV30,TGTGCCTGGAGTGTACGGAGGAAAGACGGCTACACCTTC,CAWSVRRKDGYTF
TRBJ1-6,TRBD1,.,TRBV2,TGTGCCAGCGGGGACAGGGGGAGCTCACCCCTCCACTTT,CASGDRGSSPLHF
TRBJ2-5,.,.,TRBV7-9,TGTGCCAGCAGCTTTGGGTTAGCGGACCAAGAGACCCAGTACTTC,CASSFGLADQETQYF
TRBJ1-1,.,few,TRBV5-4,TGTGCCAGCAGCTTGGCCTCGGGCCGGGAGGGGGGAGCTTTCTTT,CASSLASGREGGAFF
TRBJ2-2,.,.,TRBV29-1,TGCAGCGTAAAAGGGTGGGGGCGAAACACCGGGGAGCTGTTTTTT,CSVKGWGRNTGELFF